Each of the 30 T cell receptor beta chains below was sequenced from the same sample in a study of blood T cell repertoires in COVID-19. Clones were read by immunoSEQ multiplex PCR, and TCRdb kept only the in-frame ones, dropping some. The table records approximately 500,000 clones, about 91% of them present only once. Sequencing used peripheral blood. These receptors all stem from a young man with COVID-19, enrolled during active disease.

This sequence joins TRBV14 and TRBJ1-2, with D unclear. Trimming shortened V by 1 base and J by 4 bases, and 7 bases separated the two germline ends. Germline V gives CDR1 SGHDN, CDR2 FVKESK. The CDR3 is made up of 13 amino acids. The CDR3 sequence: CASSQVSSYGYTF. In nucleotides, the CDR3 is TGTGCCAGCAGCCAAGTATCTAGCTATGGCTACACCTTC.

The gene calls are TRBV2 and TRBJ2-7, with 16 positions matching TRBD2. The CDR3 extends over 18 amino acids. Trimming cost V 6 bases and J 2 bases; bases outside gene matches: 10. The germline gives CDR1 SNHLY, CDR2 FYNNEI. CDR3 amino acids: CASRAGTSGGGTTYEQYF. DNA of the CDR3: TGTGCCAGCAGGGCCGGGACTAGCGGGGGGGGCACTACCTACGAGCAGTACTTC.

The chain is built from TRBV7-9 and TRBJ2-4; D is unclear. This CDR3 region has 14 residues. V was pared by 1 base and J by 6 bases, with 10 bases between. Looked up from germline, CDR1 is SEHNR and CDR2 is FQNEAQ (reference sequence). The CDR3 loop reads CASSLDAFANIQYF. DNA of the CDR3: TGTGCCAGCAGCTTAGATGCGTTCGCAAACATTCAGTACTTC.

The gene calls are TRBV25-1 and TRBJ2-6; 10 bases fit TRBD2. Looked up from germline, CDR1 is MGHDK and CDR2 is SYGVNS. The length of the CDR3 is 16 residues. V dropped 11 bases and J dropped 0; count of bases not matched to a gene: 7. As DNA, the CDR3 is TGTGCCGTAGCGGGGGGCCTTAGCTCTGGGGCCAACGTCCTGACTTTC. As protein: CAVAGGLSSGANVLTF.

The sample holds a few counts of this clone. V gene TRBV28 combines with J gene TRBJ1-5; D not certain. Trimming removed 7 bases at V and 4 bases at J, with 11 bases between. CDR1 is MDHEN, CDR2 SYDVKM, per germline. The CDR3 runs 13 residues. CDR3 bases: TGTGCCAGCACCCAGGTGGTTAATCAGCCCCAGCATTTT. It is translated as CASTQVVNQPQHF. Full variable domain (missing parts from reference TRBV28 and TRBJ1-5): DVKVTQSSRYLVKRTGEKVFLECVQDMDHENMFWYRQDPGLGLRLIYFSYDVKMKEKGDIPEGYSVSREKKERFSLILESASTNQTSMYLCASTQVVNQPQHFGDGTRLSIL.

The chain combines TRBV11-2 with TRBJ2-5; TRBD2 matches at 7 bases. The germline V gene has CDR1 SGHAT and CDR2 FQNNGV. The V segment lost 4 bases and the J segment 4 bases; nucleotides outside the gene matches: 6. The CDR3 has 14 amino acids. The CDR3 region is CASSSGLVRETQYF. Written as DNA, the CDR3 is TGTGCCAGCAGCTCAGGACTAGTCAGAGAGACCCAGTACTTC.

This CDR3 reads CASSHSGEQYF. The CDR3 DNA reads TGTGCCAGCAGCCACTCAGGCGAGCAGTACTTC. The J gene is TRBJ2-7, the V gene TRBV3-1 (or the pseudogene TRBV3-2); no definite D call. CDR1 and CDR2 from the germline V gene are LGHDT and YNNKEL (reference sequence). V was shortened by 3 bases and J by 6 bases, with 6 bases between the two germline ends. The CDR3 totals 11 residues.

This clone was observed once. CDR3 in DNA: TGTGCCAGCAGCCGGACTAGCGGGGGGCTGACGCAGTATTTT. As protein: CASSRTSGGLTQYF. The V and J genes are TRBV7-9 and TRBJ2-3; TRBD2 agrees at 14 bases. The CDR3 totals 14 residues. Germline V gene data show CDR1 as SEHNR and CDR2 as FQNEAQ (reference sequence). The V gene end was trimmed by 5 bases and the J gene end by 9 bases; junction bases not matched to a gene: 4.

The chain uses TRBV27 and TRBJ2-2, with 7 bases matching TRBD1. CDR1 and CDR2 from the germline V gene are MNHEY and SMNVEV (reference sequence). This CDR3 has 14 residues. After removal of 5 bases from V and 4 bases from J, the junction contained 4 bases not matched to a gene. The CDR3 is CASSGRTGTGELFF. The CDR3, as DNA: TGTGCCAGCAGTGGCCGGACAGGCACCGGGGAGCTGTTTTTT.

The J gene is TRBJ2-2, the V gene TRBV11-2; 8 nucleotides match TRBD2. V was pared by 2 bases and J by 5 bases, with 4 bases of the junction left unmatched. Germline-derived CDR1 and CDR2 are SGHAT and FQNNGV. This CDR3 has 15 amino acids. Here the CDR3 reads CASSLTTGGTGELFF. The CDR3, as DNA: TGTGCCAGCAGCTTAACGACGGGGGGGACCGGGGAGCTGTTTTTT.

The CDR3 coding sequence is TGTGCCAGCAGTTTCCGGGACAGGGACAACGAGCAGTACTTC. This translates into CASSFRDRDNEQYF. The V call is TRBV27, the J call TRBJ2-7; TRBD1 matches 9 bases. The CDR3 totals 14 residues. Germline V gene sequence: CDR1 MNHEY, CDR2 SMNVEV (reference sequence). V was clipped by 3 bases and J by 5 bases; unmatched bases: 5.

The CDR3 nucleotides read TGTGCCAGCAGCTCATGGGGGGACAATGAGCAGTTCTTC. Encoded protein: CASSSWGDNEQFF. V gene TRBV11-3 combines with J gene TRBJ2-1; possibly TRBD2 for D (6 bases). The CDR3 is made up of 13 amino acids. Germline CDR1 is SGHNT and CDR2 is YENEEA. Trimming removed 4 bases from V and 5 bases from J, with 9 bases in between.

This rearrangement joins TRBV3-1 (or the pseudogene TRBV3-2) to TRBJ2-3; a possible D gene is TRBD1 (6 bases). The CDR3 covers 17 residues. The V gene lost 2 bases and the J gene lost 0 bases, with 15 bases spanning the gap. Germline CDR1 LGHDT, CDR2 YNNKEL (reference sequence). CDR3 DNA sequence: TGTGCCAGCAGCCAAAGACTACAGGGTACTAGCACAGATACGCAGTATTTT. Protein: CASSQRLQGTSTDTQYF.

The genes are TRBV6-5 and TRBJ2-3, with 7 positions matching TRBD2. In germline, CDR1 is MNHEY, CDR2 SVGAGI. With 6 bases clipped from V and 7 bases from J, the junction kept 10 bases outside the gene matches. The CDR3 extends over 14 amino acids. The CDR3 nucleotides are TGTGCCAGCAGGACAACTAGCGAGGGCTATACGCAGTATTTT. As protein: CASRTTSEGYTQYF.

The chain joins TRBV11-1 to TRBJ2-7, with D unclear. V lost 1 base and J 2 bases, leaving 9 bases between the germline ends. The CDR3 loop spans 14 amino acids. Per germline, CDR1 SGHAT and CDR2 FQDESV (reference sequence). CDR3 nucleotides: TGTGCCAGCAGCTTAGGGCCCCACACCTACGAGCAGTACTTC. This encodes CASSLGPHTYEQYF. The whole variable domain, remainder taken from reference TRBV11-1 and TRBJ2-7, is EAEVAQSPRYKITEKSQAVAFWCDPISGHATLYWYRQILGQGPELLVQFQDESVVDDSQLPKDRFSAERLKGVDSTLKIQPAELGDSAMYLCASSLGPHTYEQYFGPGTRLTVT.

The chain couples TRBV5-1 to TRBJ2-3, with 8 positions matching TRBD2. This CDR3 is 16 amino acids long. Germline lookup yields CDR1 SGHRS and CDR2 YFSETQ. V trimming: 0 bases; J trimming: 3 bases; junction bases outside the gene matches: 6. The CDR3 bases are TGCGCCAGCAGCTTGGCGGGGGGGTCCAGGACAGATACGCAGTATTTT. Translation gives CASSLAGGSRTDTQYF.

This chain connects TRBV7-9 to TRBJ2-7, with no clear D. Trimming pared 3 bases from V and 6 bases from J, leaving 9 bases between. The CDR3 is made up of 12 amino acids. Germline assignment: CDR1 SEHNR and CDR2 FQNEAQ (reference sequence). CDR3 in amino acids: CASSFEVGEQYF. As DNA, the CDR3 is TGTGCCAGCAGCTTTGAGGTAGGCGAGCAGTACTTC.

V is TRBV19 and J is TRBJ1-6; the D is unclear. This CDR3 comprises 15 residues. Germline CDR1 LNHDA, CDR2 SQIVND (reference sequence). Trimming cost V 8 bases and J 5 bases, with 16 bases left between them. The CDR3 loop reads CASSPRKGDNSPLHF. CDR3 nucleotide sequence: TGTGCCAGTTCCCCCCGTAAGGGAGATAATTCACCCCTCCACTTT.

The chain links TRBV5-4 to TRBJ2-3; 9 nucleotides match TRBD2. This CDR3 has 16 residues. J lost 3 bases, V lost 0 bases, and 5 bases had no gene match. The V gene's germline CDR1 is SGHNT and CDR2 YYREEE (reference sequence). The CDR3 loop reads CASSLVRGGATDTQYF. The CDR3 DNA is TGTGCCAGCAGCTTGGTGCGCGGGGGGGCGACAGATACGCAGTATTTT. Full variable domain (missing parts from reference TRBV5-4 and TRBJ2-3): ETGVTQSPTHLIKTRGQQVTLRCSSQSGHNTVSWYQQALGQGPQFIFQYYREEENGRGNFPPRFSGLQFPNYSSELNVNALELDDSALYLCASSLVRGGATDTQYFGPGTRLTVL.

The chain joins TRBV4-1 to TRBJ2-1; D remains unclear. V lost 3 bases to trimming and J lost 0 bases, with 12 bases between them. There are 16 residues in the CDR3. From germline, CDR1 is MGHRA and CDR2 YSYEKL. CDR3 in amino acids: CASSQGFSTSYNEQFF. The CDR3 coding sequence is TGCGCCAGCAGCCAGGGCTTTTCTACCTCCTACAATGAGCAGTTCTTC.

V gene TRBV2 combines with J gene TRBJ1-1; 10 nucleotides align to TRBD1. J gave up 5 bases and V 6 bases, and 6 bases lay outside the gene matches. The CDR3 is 14 residues long. From germline, CDR1 is SNHLY and CDR2 FYNNEI. CDR3 sequence: CASRGDRGKTEAFF. The CDR3, as DNA: TGTGCCAGCAGGGGGGACAGGGGAAAAACTGAAGCTTTCTTT.

The chain links TRBV7-9 to TRBJ2-1, with TRBD2 identical over 11 bases. The CDR3 is 16 amino acids. V was clipped by 3 bases and J by 3 bases; unmatched bases: 4. Germline values: CDR1 SEHNR, CDR2 FQNEAQ (reference sequence). CDR3 amino acids: CASSFYGTSGYNEQFF. The CDR3 region has the DNA TGTGCCAGCAGCTTTTATGGGACTAGCGGCTACAATGAGCAGTTCTTC.

The gene calls are TRBV6-5 and TRBJ2-5, with D perhaps matching TRBD2 (6 bases). Per germline, CDR1 MNHEY and CDR2 SVGAGI. The germline V and J ends were trimmed by 0 bases and 2 bases, with 10 bases remaining between them. This CDR3 has 15 amino acids. CDR3 in amino acids: CASSYSGGTQETQYF. CDR3 coding DNA: TGTGCCAGCAGTTACTCGGGCGGGACGCAAGAGACCCAGTACTTC.

The chain recombines TRBV5-1 with TRBJ2-3, with no clear D. This CDR3 has 16 residues. V lost 0 bases and J lost 2, with 13 bases in between. CDR1 SGHRS and CDR2 YFSETQ come from the germline V gene. CDR3 bases: TGCGCCAGCAGCTTGGCGCTGGCGGCGACCACAGATACGCAGTATTTT. The encoded protein is CASSLALAATTDTQYF.

A few counts support this clone. CDR3 region: CASGTGESSYNEQFF. CDR3 sequence (DNA): TGTGCCAGTGGGACAGGGGAAAGCTCCTACAATGAGCAGTTCTTC. This rearrangement joins TRBV21-1 to TRBJ2-1; TRBD1 is taken as the D call from the table, unchecked against the DNA. TRBV21-1 is deemed a pseudogene. This CDR3 is built from 15 residues.

This chain uses TRBV12-3 or TRBV12-4 with TRBJ2-7, with D possibly being TRBD2 (6 bases). The CDR3 totals 13 residues. V was cut by 6 bases and J by 2 bases, with 11 bases left in between. DNA of the CDR3: TGTGCCAGCAGAAATAGCGGAACCTACGAGCAGTACTTC. This codes for CASRNSGTYEQYF.

This chain links TRBV12-5 with TRBJ1-3; 8 nucleotides line up with TRBD1. The CDR3 is 14 amino acids. The V gene end was trimmed by 5 bases and the J gene end by 2 bases; junction bases not matched to a gene: 2. Germline assignment: CDR1 LGHNT and CDR2 FRNRAP. The CDR3 nucleotides read TGTGCTAGTGGTGTACAGGGGGCTGGAAACACCATATATTTT. Amino acid sequence: CASGVQGAGNTIYF. The full variable domain, in which reference TRBV12-5 and TRBJ1-3 provide the parts outside the CDR3, is DARVTQTPRHKVTEMGQEVTMRCQPILGHNTVFWYRQTMMQGLELLAYFRNRAPLDDSGMPKDRFSAEMPDATLATLKIQPSEPRDSAVYFCASGVQGAGNTIYFGEGSWLTVV.

The rearrangement uses TRBV2 and TRBJ2-5, with 8 bases identical to TRBD1. CDR1 SNHLY and CDR2 FYNNEI come from the germline V gene. This CDR3 is 15 amino acids long. J gave up 4 bases and V 3 bases, and 7 bases lay outside the gene matches. The CDR3 DNA sequence: TGTGCCAGCAGTGAGGGCCAGGGGGCACGAGAGACCCAGTACTTC. Translating it yields CASSEGQGARETQYF.

This rearrangement joins TRBV6-5 to TRBJ2-7; D gene uncertain. Germline CDR1 reads MNHEY; CDR2 reads SVGAGI. The V gene lost 8 bases and the J gene lost 5 bases, with 13 bases spanning the gap. The CDR3 length is 12 residues. The CDR3 sequence is CASPAGSDEQYF. The DNA for the CDR3 is TGTGCCAGCCCGGCAGGTTCTGACGAGCAGTACTTC.

This clone was seen only once. V is TRBV5-1 and J is TRBJ1-4, with TRBD1 identical over 9 bases. Germline V lookup: CDR1 SGHRS, CDR2 YFSETQ. This CDR3 region has 17 residues. After removal of 1 base from V and 8 bases from J, the junction contained 12 bases not matched to a gene. In nucleotides, the CDR3 is TGCGCCAGCAGCTTGTCTCCTTGGGGACAGGGTAGAGAAAAACTGTTTTTT. As protein: CASSLSPWGQGREKLFF.